Shown below are 15 T cell receptor beta chains from a single sample sequenced in a study of blood T cells in healthy people across ages. Primed by a sample-barcoded 5' primer and a J-beta primer mix, a second PCR proceeded for 7 to 11 cycles. TCRdb fed the 5' RACE reads into MiXCR, producing one record per CDR3 protein. The table has around 520,000 distinct CDR3 sequences, over 25% seen once; the top ten hold approximately 3.7%. These same records also appear under a second study, on T cells of mothers and their children.

Sequenced sample: blood. All receptors derive from a boy younger than 10 in good health.

The V and J genes are TRBV18 and TRBJ2-7; D might be TRBD2 (6 bases). CDR1 KGHSH and CDR2 LQKENI come from the germline V gene. Trimming stripped 4 bases from V and 2 bases from J, with 12 bases between. The length of the CDR3 is 14 residues. This CDR3 is CASSLSGPAYEQYF. Here the CDR3 DNA reads TGTGCCAGCTCACTTAGCGGTCCAGCCTACGAGCAGTACTTC.

The chain is built from TRBV20-1 and TRBJ2-7, with 9 bases aligning to TRBD1. CDR3 length equals 16 residues. Trimming at V came to 3 bases and at J to 7 bases, leaving 16 bases not matched to a gene. In germline, CDR1 is DFQATT, CDR2 SNEGSKA (reference sequence). CDR3 loop: CSASYPTGQGLGEQYF. CDR3 nucleotide sequence: TGCAGTGCTAGCTATCCTACGGGACAGGGTCTTGGGGAGCAGTACTTC.

The V call is TRBV5-4, the J call TRBJ1-2; tentative D call: TRBD1 (5 bases). V was pared by 4 bases and J by 8 bases, with 18 bases between. Germline CDR1 reads SGHNT; CDR2 reads YYREEE (reference sequence). This CDR3 has 14 residues. In DNA form, the CDR3 reads TGTGCCAGCAGCGTACTAACTCAGGGTGGCGGCTACACCTTC. It translates to CASSVLTQGGGYTF.

Only one count was recorded for this clonotype. V is TRBV7-2 and J is TRBJ2-3; perhaps TRBD1 as D (5 bases). The end of the DNA aligns better with TRBJ1-5, so the J call may be wrong. The CDR3 has 16 residues. CDR1 SGHTA and CDR2 FQGNSA come from the germline V gene. The DNA of the CDR3 is TGTGCCAGCAGCAAAGGAGACCAGGGTAGCACAGATACGCAGCATTTT. It translates to CASSKGDQGSTDTQHF.

About this clonotype itself: The junction does not match germline at one end; this may be a read error. The chain joins TRBV7-2 to TRBJ2-7, with 7 bases identical to TRBD2. The length of the CDR3 is 12 residues. Germline V gene data show CDR1 as SGHTA and CDR2 as FQGNSA. DNA for the CDR3: TGTGCCAGCAGCCTCCGGGCGGGAGCCGTACAATTC. It specifies CASSLRAGAVQF.

This clonotype was picked up a small number of times. The genes are TRBV30 and TRBJ2-5, with a weak D call TRBD1 (6 bases). Trimming shortened V by 0 bases and J by 2 bases, and 10 bases separated the two germline ends. Germline loops: CDR1 GTSNPN, CDR2 SVGIG (reference sequence). The CDR3 has 14 amino acids. CDR3 amino acids: CAWSVVTGQETQYF. The DNA for the CDR3 is TGTGCCTGGAGTGTCGTGACAGGTCAAGAGACCCAGTACTTC.

The V and J genes are TRBV9 and TRBJ2-5; D gene unclear. The better agreement between TRBJ2-1 and the DNA end casts doubt on the J call. This CDR3 is built from 14 residues. Germline V lookup: CDR1 SGDLS, CDR2 YYNGEE. The CDR3 loop is CASSLRLSPNEQFF. CDR3 nucleotide sequence: TGTGCCAGCAGCTTACGTCTAAGTCCGAATGAGCAGTTCTTC.

The rearrangement joins TRBV20-1 to TRBJ2-1; 8 nucleotides match TRBD2. Trimming cost V 8 bases and J 2 bases; bases outside gene matches: 5. CDR3 length: 13 residues. CDR1 is DFQATT and CDR2 is SNEGSKA in the germline V gene (reference sequence). CDR3 sequence reads: CSPSGGTYNEQFF. The CDR3 DNA reads as TGCAGTCCCTCGGGGGGGACCTACAATGAGCAGTTCTTC.

This chain joins TRBV2 and TRBJ2-3, with TRBD1 matching over 9 bases. The germline gives CDR1 SNHLY, CDR2 FYNNEI. The trim removed 6 bases at V and 5 bases at J, leaving 6 bases unmatched. The CDR3 covers 14 residues. The CDR3 region has the DNA TGTGCCAGCAGAATACAGGGGGCAAAAGATACGCAGTATTTT. Protein product: CASRIQGAKDTQYF.

The gene calls are TRBV10-3 and TRBJ2-1; 10 bases are a match to TRBD2. The J call may be mistaken, given a closer DNA end match to TRBJ2-5. CDR1 is ENHRY and CDR2 is SYGVKD in the germline V gene. This CDR3 region has 14 residues. CDR3 coding DNA: TGTGCCATCAGGGGAGCGGGGGGGCCAGAGACCCAGTACTTC. Residues: CAIRGAGGPETQYF.

This clonotype was observed a few times. This chain joins TRBV12-3 or TRBV12-4 and TRBJ2-7; TRBD1 agrees at 10 bases. The J segment lost 0 bases and the V segment lost 6 bases, leaving 5 bases of the junction unmatched. The CDR3 is made up of 15 amino acids. The CDR3 DNA reads as TGTGCCAGCAGGGCGGGACAGGGGATCTCCTACGAGCAGTACTTC. This gives the protein CASRAGQGISYEQYF.

This clonotype showed up just a few times. V and J are TRBV6-2 or TRBV6-3 and TRBJ2-3; 7 bases fit TRBD2. Germline V gene data show CDR1 as MNHEY and CDR2 as SVGEGT. V shed 6 bases and J 1 base; nucleotides not matched to a gene: 4. The CDR3 is 14 residues long. For the CDR3, the DNA is TGTGCCAGCAGCAGGACTAGGCGCACAGATACGCAGTATTTT. This translates into CASSRTRRTDTQYF.

In its sample, this clonotype was seen a few times. This chain links TRBV11-2 with TRBJ2-5, with D possibly TRBD1 on 6 matching bases. The CDR3 runs 16 residues. Germline V CDR1 and CDR2: SGHAT, FQNNGV. The ends were cut back, 1 base at V and 5 bases at J, with 17 bases in the middle. In DNA form, the CDR3 reads TGTGCCAGCAGCTTAGTCGCAGACAGGTCGCAGGAGACCCAGTACTTC. Protein sequence: CASSLVADRSQETQYF.

This chain connects TRBV6-6 to TRBJ2-5; D perhaps matches TRBD2 (5 bases). The J call is uncertain, as TRBJ2-7 better fits the DNA end. Per germline, CDR1 MNHNY and CDR2 SVGAGI (reference sequence). CDR3 size: 14 residues. The CDR3 DNA reads as TGTGCCAGCAGTTACACAAAACTAGGGTACGAGCAGTACTTC. Amino acid sequence: CASSYTKLGYEQYF.

The gene calls are TRBV7-9 and TRBJ1-4; tentative D call: TRBD1 (6 bases). The ends were cut back, 5 bases at V and 6 bases at J, with 22 bases in the middle. CDR1 SEHNR and CDR2 FQNEAQ come from the germline V gene (reference sequence). This CDR3 has 17 residues. CDR3 sequence: CASSRGFPGAGDEKLFF. The CDR3 DNA follows: TGTGCCAGCAGCCGCGGGTTCCCGGGGGCGGGGGATGAAAAACTGTTTTTT.